The following is a T cell receptor beta chain sequence with its context. Original processing notes: By means of reference gene primer amplification, nucleated cell counts were estimated. Libraries were prepared by immunoSEQ multiplex PCR; TCRdb keeps only in-frame clonotypes and omits some of them. Clonal size and the V and J genes are those of that table, whereas D and trimming came from the DNA. The repertoire holds 65,000 to 75,000 clones, with about four fifths as singletons. The data belong to a study of blood T cell repertoires in COVID-19. For the study at large: Acute-phase and convalescent COVID-19 samples originated in the United States, Italy and Spain. T cells, B-cell-depleted T cells, or PBMCs supplied cDNA or gDNA.

From germline, CDR1 is MNHNS and CDR2 SASEGT. The CDR3 consists of 16 residues. J was trimmed by 0 bases and V by 4 bases; bases with no gene match: 6. V gene TRBV6-1 combines with J gene TRBJ2-1; TRBD1 agrees at 7 bases. The TCR originated in a man between 70 and 80 years old with acute or convalescent COVID-19. Source material: peripheral blood. The CDR3 reads CASSGTGVGSYNEQFF. CDR3 nucleotides: TGTGCCAGCAGTGGGACAGGCGTCGGCTCCTACAATGAGCAGTTCTTC.